One and the same sample provided the 15 T cell receptor beta chains below, sequenced in a study of T cells in tuberculosis. Using immunoSEQ multiplex PCR, the repertoire was profiled, and TCRdb retains in-frame clones only, with some absent. The profile shows roughly 19,000 clones, 85% to 90% of them singletons. Material: PBMCs. The receptors shown here come from a donor aged 10-29 years with latent tuberculosis or without tuberculosis infection.

The chain couples TRBV19 to TRBJ2-1; 9 bases agree with TRBD2. Germline trimming cut 8 bases from V and 6 bases from J; bases unmatched to any gene: 5. The CDR3 runs 13 residues. Germline CDR1 reads LNHDA; CDR2 reads SQIVND (reference sequence). CDR3 loop: CASSPGLANEQFF. In DNA form, the CDR3 reads TGTGCCAGTTCTCCGGGACTAGCCAATGAGCAGTTCTTC.

The chain couples TRBV2 to TRBJ2-2, with D unclear. V was cut by 7 bases and J by 5 bases, with 8 bases left in between. The germline V gene encodes CDR1 SNHLY and CDR2 FYNNEI. The CDR3 runs 12 residues. CDR3 amino acids: CASTERTGELFF. The CDR3 DNA reads TGTGCCAGCACCGAGAGAACCGGGGAGCTGTTTTTT.

The chain carries TRBV27 and TRBJ1-6, with 11 bases lining up with TRBD1. Trimming cost V 6 bases and J 2 bases; bases outside gene matches: 0. This CDR3 comprises 15 residues. Germline loops: CDR1 MNHEY, CDR2 SMNVEV (reference sequence). CDR3 protein: CASRGQGAYNSPLHF. The CDR3 nucleotides are TGTGCCAGCAGGGGACAGGGGGCCTATAATTCACCCCTCCACTTT.

This chain joins TRBV11-2 and TRBJ1-1; 8 bases line up with TRBD1. V trimming: 5 bases; J trimming: 3 bases; junction bases outside the gene matches: 11. The germline V gene has CDR1 SGHAT and CDR2 FQNNGV. The CDR3 spans 16 residues. This CDR3 reads CASSGGWGQAYTEAFF. CDR3 DNA sequence: TGTGCCAGCAGCGGAGGCTGGGGACAGGCCTACACTGAAGCTTTCTTT.

The chain uses TRBV10-2 and TRBJ2-3, with D maybe TRBD1 (6 bases). Germline CDR1 is WSHSY and CDR2 is SAAADI. Trimming removed 0 bases at V and 3 bases at J, with 16 bases between. The CDR3 has 17 amino acids. The CDR3: CASSESRQGFSTDTQYF. In DNA form, the CDR3 reads TGCGCCAGCAGTGAGTCCCGGCAGGGGTTTTCTACAGATACGCAGTATTTT.

V gene TRBV5-1 combines with J gene TRBJ1-6; D may be TRBD1 (5 bases). The CDR3 totals 16 residues. Germline CDR1 SGHRS, CDR2 YFSETQ. V lost 3 bases, J lost 8 bases, and 18 bases lay in between. The CDR3 DNA follows: TGCGCCAGCAGCTCAGGGTATCCCCCTCGGGATTCACCCCTCCACTTT. Its translation is CASSSGYPPRDSPLHF.

This chain links TRBV5-8 with TRBJ1-5; D is possibly TRBD1 (5 bases). The length of the CDR3 is 17 residues. Trimming removed 3 bases at V and 2 bases at J, with 18 bases between. Germline CDR1 SGHTS, CDR2 YDEGEE. Here the CDR3 DNA reads TGTGCCAGCAGCTCACGTACTTCCTTAGGGGGCAATCAGCCCCAGCATTTT. As protein: CASSSRTSLGGNQPQHF.

The chain employs TRBV2 and TRBJ2-3; D might be TRBD1 (5 bases). The CDR3 sequence is 14 residues long. The germline V gene encodes CDR1 SNHLY and CDR2 FYNNEI. The V and J ends lost 1 base and 5 bases respectively, with 10 bases between them. The CDR3 is CASSEGGRGDTQYF. The CDR3, as DNA: TGTGCCAGCAGTGAAGGGGGAAGGGGAGATACGCAGTATTTT.

The chain carries TRBV27 and TRBJ2-2, with a possible D match to TRBD2 (6 bases). Germline lookup yields CDR1 MNHEY and CDR2 SMNVEV (reference sequence). This CDR3 comprises 14 residues. Trimming took off 5 bases at V and 6 bases at J, with 13 bases between the two ends. The DNA of the CDR3 is TGTGCCAGCAGTGGGGGACTCGAGGCCGGGGAGCTGTTTTTT. This sequence encodes CASSGGLEAGELFF.

V usage is TRBV6-1 and J usage is TRBJ1-5, with D unclear. CDR3 size: 12 residues. Trimming took off 5 bases at V and 9 bases at J, with 11 bases between the two ends. Germline assignment: CDR1 MNHNS and CDR2 SASEGT. CDR3 region: CASSFFLSPQHF. The DNA of the CDR3 is TGTGCCAGCAGTTTTTTCTTATCGCCCCAGCATTTT.

This chain connects TRBV5-1 to TRBJ2-5, with 10 bases fitting TRBD2. Trimming at V came to 6 bases and at J to 5 bases, leaving 7 bases not matched to a gene. The CDR3 totals 14 residues. Germline CDR1 reads SGHRS; CDR2 reads YFSETQ. The CDR3 loop reads CASKRGGLSETQYF. DNA for the CDR3: TGCGCCAGCAAGCGGGGGGGCCTTTCCGAGACCCAGTACTTC.

The CDR3 sequence is CAISESNREGVGEQYF. The CDR3 region has the DNA TGTGCCATCAGTGAGTCGAATCGGGAGGGGGTCGGCGAGCAGTACTTC. The rearrangement joins TRBV10-3 to TRBJ2-7; 8 bases line up with TRBD2. J was trimmed by 6 bases and V by 0 bases; bases with no gene match: 10. The germline CDR1 and CDR2 sequences are ENHRY and SYGVKD. The CDR3 spans 16 residues.

The rearrangement links TRBV30 to TRBJ2-7; possible D gene TRBD1, 5 bases. Germline CDR1 is GTSNPN and CDR2 is SVGIG (reference sequence). Trimming took off 0 bases at V and 2 bases at J, with 8 bases between the two ends. This CDR3 spans 13 amino acids. The CDR3 protein is CAWSVTRAYEQYF. The CDR3 bases are TGTGCCTGGAGTGTTACCAGGGCCTACGAGCAGTACTTC.

This chain connects TRBV9 to TRBJ2-3, with 9 positions matching TRBD2. The ends lost 0 bases at V and 0 bases at J; junction bases unmatched: 8. Germline CDR1 and CDR2: SGDLS and YYNGEE. There are 18 residues in the CDR3. Here the CDR3 DNA reads TGTGCCAGCAGCGTAGGTCTGCGGGGGGGCCTCAGCACAGATACGCAGTATTTT. Encoded protein: CASSVGLRGGLSTDTQYF.

This sequence joins TRBV19 and TRBJ1-5; D gene unclear. Germline V lookup: CDR1 LNHDA, CDR2 SQIVND (reference sequence). V dropped 10 bases and J dropped 1 base, with 11 bases sitting between them. The length of the CDR3 is 13 residues. The chain's CDR3 is CATTDGSNQPQHF. CDR3 bases: TGTGCCACTACAGACGGAAGCAATCAGCCCCAGCATTTT. Full variable domain (outside the CDR3, taken from reference TRBV19 and TRBJ1-5): DGGITQSPKYLFRKEGQNVTLSCEQNLNHDAMYWYRQDPGQGLRLIYYSQIVNDFQKGDIAEGYSVSREKKESFPLTVTSAQKNPTAFYLCATTDGSNQPQHFGDGTRLSIL.